The T cell receptor beta chain under discussion was sequenced for a study of identical twins. There are 10 residues in the CDR3. Germline loops: CDR1 DFQATT, CDR2 SNEGSKA (reference sequence). Carrying unique molecular identifiers, the cDNA also gained a universal primer site through template switching. MiXCR, run by TCRdb on the 5' RACE reads, gives a single entry per CDR3 protein. The sample lists a few hundred thousand distinct CDR3 sequences; approximately 8.6% were seen once. This clonotype came up a few times. Its antigen remains unknown. Germline and junction disagree at one end, which may indicate a read error. Study observations and caveats: Findings depended on cross-sectional statistics rather than tracking the same donors. Abundant cord blood beta clonotypes carried fewer insertions; memory repertoires showed none.

The data were also submitted as part of a second study, on yellow fever vaccine responses in identical twins.

The TCR originated in a woman aged 18-29 years in good health. The chain is built from TRBV20-1 and TRBJ2-7, with no clear D. The source material was CD8+ T cells sorted from blood. In DNA form, the CDR3 reads TGCAGTGCACCAGGCGGCTTGGGCGTCTTC. Its translation: CSAPGGLGVF.